These T cell receptor beta chains were read from a single sample in a study of Ad26.COV2.S vaccination and SARS-CoV-2 variants. Produced via immunoSEQ multiplex PCR; TCRdb's table is partial and in-frame only. Of hundreds of thousands of clones listed, about 90% are singletons. Material: peripheral blood, obtained in a trial of Ad26.COV2.S vaccine versus placebo. The receptors come from a person aged 18 to 59 who received the Ad26.COV2.S COVID-19 vaccine or a placebo. Each CDR3 is given with its conserved first and last residue. A D gene is named only where the DNA matches it firmly. The size entry is marked missing in some rows and otherwise reads once, few, many or a size class.

>-|TRBJ1-1|TRBD1|TRBV6-6
CASSLISGTGRITEAFF
TGTGCCAGCAGTCTCATATCCGGGACAGGGAGAATAACTGAAGCTTTCTTT
>-|TRBJ1-2|-|TRBV19
CASSAGPPYGYTF
TGTGCCAGTAGTGCCGGGCCCCCCTATGGCTACACCTTC
>-|TRBJ2-6|TRBD1|TRBV7-2
CASSGAGTVSGANVLTF
TGTGCCAGCAGCGGAGCCGGGACAGTCTCTGGGGCCAACGTCCTGACTTTC
>-|TRBJ2-7|-|TRBV5-1
CASSSSYEQYF
TGCGCCAGCAGCAGCTCCTACGAGCAGTACTTC
>-|TRBJ1-2|TRBD1|TRBV10-1
CASGQGNYGYTF
TGCGCCAGCGGACAGGGGAACTATGGCTACACCTTC
>-|TRBJ2-1|-|TRBV9
CASSVEGGGAYNEQFF
TGTGCCAGCAGCGTAGAGGGCGGGGGCGCTTACAATGAGCAGTTCTTC
>-|TRBJ2-1|TRBD2|TRBV19
CASSPTHLAGGNNEQFF
TGTGCCAGTAGTCCCACCCACCTAGCGGGAGGCAACAATGAGCAGTTCTTC
>-|TRBJ2-5|TRBD2|TRBV4-2
CASSQDPAGGPETQYF
TGTGCCAGCAGCCAAGATCCAGCGGGGGGGCCGGAGACCCAGTACTTC
>once|TRBJ2-5|-|TRBV20-1
CSAEETQYF
TGCAGTGCCGAAGAGACCCAGTACTTC
>once|TRBJ2-1|TRBD2|TRBV19
CASSPAGGHNEQFF
TGTGCCAGTAGTCCGGCGGGAGGCCACAATGAGCAGTTCTTC
>many|TRBJ2-5|-|TRBV6-2/TRBV6-3
CATSPGIEGETQYF
TGTGCCACGAGCCCCGGGATCGAGGGAGAGACCCAGTACTTC
>few|TRBJ2-5|TRBD1|TRBV19
CASSAKDRGSETQYF
TGTGCCAGTAGTGCAAAGGACAGGGGGTCAGAGACCCAGTACTTC
>-|TRBJ2-1|-|TRBV6-6
CASSQSGAGYNEQFF
TGTGCCAGCAGTCAGTCGGGGGCGGGCTACAATGAGCAGTTCTTC
>-|TRBJ1-3|-|TRBV3-1/TRBV3-2
CASSQPSGVAGNTIYF
TGTGCCAGCAGCCAACCCTCAGGGGTCGCTGGAAACACCATATATTTT
>-|TRBJ2-7|TRBD1|TRBV7-3
CASSLTDISGTGGGEQYF
TGTGCCAGCAGCTTAACGGATATTTCCGGGACAGGGGGCGGCGAGCAGTACTTC
>-|TRBJ2-1|-|TRBV7-2
CASSSTGTFNEQFF
TGTGCCAGCAGCTCCACCGGGACCTTCAATGAGCAGTTCTTC